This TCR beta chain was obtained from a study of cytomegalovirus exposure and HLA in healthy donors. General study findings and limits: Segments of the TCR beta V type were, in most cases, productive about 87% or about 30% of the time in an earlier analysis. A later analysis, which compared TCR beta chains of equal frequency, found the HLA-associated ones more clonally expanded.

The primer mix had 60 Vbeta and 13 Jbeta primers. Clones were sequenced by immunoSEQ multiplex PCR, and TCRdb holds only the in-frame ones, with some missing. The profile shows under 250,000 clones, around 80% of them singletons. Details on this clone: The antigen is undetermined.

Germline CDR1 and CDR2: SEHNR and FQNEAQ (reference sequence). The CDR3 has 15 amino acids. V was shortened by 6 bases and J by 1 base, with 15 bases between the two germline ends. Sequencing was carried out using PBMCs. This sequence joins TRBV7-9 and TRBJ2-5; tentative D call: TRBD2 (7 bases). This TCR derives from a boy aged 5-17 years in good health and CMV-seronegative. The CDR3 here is CASSRRGASQETQYF. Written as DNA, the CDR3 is TGTGCCAGCAGTCGCCGGGGGGCAAGCCAAGAGACCCAGTACTTC.